The entry below gives a single TCR beta chain sequence along with its context. This entry comes from a study of CD4 and CD8 cells across lung adenocarcinoma regions. Donors had localized lung adenocarcinoma, a non-small cell lung cancer. TCRdb re-analysed the PCR reads in MiXCR, keeping a single row per CDR3 protein. The sample has 8,200 or so distinct CDR3 sequences, approximately 50% seen once. This CDR3 region has 12 residues. Germline lookup yields CDR1 MNHEY and CDR2 SMNVEV (reference sequence). Material for sequencing was CD4+ T cells from the center of a lung tumor. The clonotype originates from a female donor with lung adenocarcinoma. The CD4 and CD8 labels of this study may be unreliable. This chain connects TRBV27 to TRBJ2-3; the D call may be TRBD1 or TRBD2 (7 bases each). In DNA, the CDR3 is TGTGCGGGGGGGACAGCCAAAGATACGCAGTATTTT. Translated, it gives CAGGTAKDTQYF.